The text below deals with one T cell receptor (beta chain). In germline, CDR1 is SGHRS, CDR2 YFSETQ. V lost 2 bases to trimming and J lost 3 bases; unmatched junction nucleotides: 5. The CDR3 runs 16 residues. These data are taken from a study of blood T cell repertoires in COVID-19. Study as a whole: From T cells, B-cell-depleted T cells, or PBMCs came the material, which was cDNA or gDNA.

Authors' analysis steps: For nucleated cells, counts were estimated from reference gene primer amplification. Generated by immunoSEQ multiplex PCR, the TCRdb table keeps only in-frame clones and is missing some. The V and J calls and clone size are taken from that table; D and trimming were inferred from the DNA. The table lists roughly 80,000 clones, around 88% of them singletons, with 4.5% to 6% in the top ten. This chain connects TRBV5-1 to TRBJ2-3, with 11 bases lining up with TRBD1. Sequencing used peripheral blood. The clonotype was recovered from a woman of 80 years or more with active or convalescent COVID-19. The CDR3 here is CASSLPGTGGTDTQYF. CDR3 DNA sequence: TGCGCCAGCAGCTTACCGGGGACAGGGGGAACAGATACGCAGTATTTT. Together with reference TRBV5-1 and TRBJ2-3, the CDR3 gives the full variable domain: KAGVTQTPRYLIKTRGQQVTLSCSPISGHRSVSWYQQTPGQGLQFLFEYFSETQRNKGNFPGRFSGRQFSNSRSEMNVSTLELGDSALYLCASSLPGTGGTDTQYFGPGTRLTVL.